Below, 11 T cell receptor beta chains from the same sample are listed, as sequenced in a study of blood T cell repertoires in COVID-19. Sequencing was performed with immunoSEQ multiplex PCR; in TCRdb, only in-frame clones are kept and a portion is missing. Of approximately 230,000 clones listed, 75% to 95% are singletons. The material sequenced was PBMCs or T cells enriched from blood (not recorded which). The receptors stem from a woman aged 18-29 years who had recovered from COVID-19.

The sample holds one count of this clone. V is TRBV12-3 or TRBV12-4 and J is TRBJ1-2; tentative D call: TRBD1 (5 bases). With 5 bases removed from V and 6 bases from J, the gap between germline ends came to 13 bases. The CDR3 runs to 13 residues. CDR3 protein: CASSPAWGDGYTF. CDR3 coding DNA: TGTGCCAGCAGTCCCGCATGGGGGGATGGCTACACCTTC.

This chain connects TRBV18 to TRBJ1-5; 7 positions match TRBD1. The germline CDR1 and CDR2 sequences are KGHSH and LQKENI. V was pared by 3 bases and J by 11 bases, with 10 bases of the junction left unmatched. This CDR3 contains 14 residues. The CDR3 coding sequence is TGTGCCAGCTCACCGGGGACAGACGGATTGTCCCAGCATTTT. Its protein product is CASSPGTDGLSQHF.

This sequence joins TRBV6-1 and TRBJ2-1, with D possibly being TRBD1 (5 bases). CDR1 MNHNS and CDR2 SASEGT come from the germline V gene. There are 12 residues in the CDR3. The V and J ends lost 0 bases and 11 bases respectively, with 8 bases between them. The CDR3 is CASSEAYRQQFF. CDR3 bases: TGTGCCAGCAGTGAAGCTTACAGGCAGCAGTTCTTC.

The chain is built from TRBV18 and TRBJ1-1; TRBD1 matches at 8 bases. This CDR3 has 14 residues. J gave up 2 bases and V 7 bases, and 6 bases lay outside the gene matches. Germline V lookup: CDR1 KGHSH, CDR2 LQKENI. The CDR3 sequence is CASLPGQGNTEAFF. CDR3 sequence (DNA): TGTGCCAGCTTACCTGGACAGGGTAACACTGAAGCTTTCTTT.

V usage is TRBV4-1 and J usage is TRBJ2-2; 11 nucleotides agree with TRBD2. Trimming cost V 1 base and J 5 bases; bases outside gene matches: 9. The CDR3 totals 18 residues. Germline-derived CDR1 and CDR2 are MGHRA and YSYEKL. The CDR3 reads CASSQGTSGGTGTGELFF. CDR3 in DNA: TGCGCCAGCAGCCAAGGAACTAGCGGGGGTACGGGGACCGGGGAGCTGTTTTTT.

As DNA, the CDR3 is TGTGCCAGCAGCTTGGGACAGTTACTCACCGGGGAGCTGTTTTTT. Encoded protein: CASSLGQLLTGELFF. This rearrangement joins TRBV5-6 to TRBJ2-2; maybe TRBD1 (5 bases). The germline V and J ends were trimmed by 0 bases and 4 bases, with 10 bases remaining between them. Germline V lookup: CDR1 SGHDT, CDR2 YYEEEE. The CDR3 is 15 amino acids. Based on the CDR3 plus reference TRBV5-6 and TRBJ2-2, the full variable domain is DAGVTQSPTHLIKTRGQQVTLRCSPKSGHDTVSWYQQALGQGPQFIFQYYEEEERQRGNFPDRFSGHQFPNYSSELNVNALLLGDSALYLCASSLGQLLTGELFFGEGSRLTVL.

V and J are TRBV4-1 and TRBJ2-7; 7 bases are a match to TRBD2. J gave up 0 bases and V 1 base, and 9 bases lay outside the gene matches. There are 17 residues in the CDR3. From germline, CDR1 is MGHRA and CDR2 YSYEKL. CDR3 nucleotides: TGCGCCAGCAGCCAAGTAGCGGGCCGCCAGGGCTCCTACGAGCAGTACTTC. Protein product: CASSQVAGRQGSYEQYF.

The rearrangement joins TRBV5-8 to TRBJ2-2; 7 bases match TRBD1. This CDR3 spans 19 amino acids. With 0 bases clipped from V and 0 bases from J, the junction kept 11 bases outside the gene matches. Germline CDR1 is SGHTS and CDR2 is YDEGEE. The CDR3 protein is CASSLVPGTALANTGELFF. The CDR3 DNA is TGTGCCAGCAGCTTGGTACCTGGGACAGCCCTCGCGAACACCGGGGAGCTGTTTTTT.

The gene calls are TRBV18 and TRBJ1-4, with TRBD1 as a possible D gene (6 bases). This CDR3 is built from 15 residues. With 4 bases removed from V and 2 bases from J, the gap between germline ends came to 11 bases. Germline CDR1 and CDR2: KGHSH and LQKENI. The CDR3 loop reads CASSLYRATNEKLFF. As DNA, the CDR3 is TGTGCCAGCTCACTGTACAGGGCCACTAATGAAAAACTGTTTTTT.

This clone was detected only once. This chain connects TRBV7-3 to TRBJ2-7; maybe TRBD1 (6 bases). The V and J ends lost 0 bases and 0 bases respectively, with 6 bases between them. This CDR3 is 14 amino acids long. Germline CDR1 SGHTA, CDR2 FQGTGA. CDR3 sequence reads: CASSLTGGSYEQYF. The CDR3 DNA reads TGTGCCAGCAGCTTAACAGGGGGCTCCTACGAGCAGTACTTC. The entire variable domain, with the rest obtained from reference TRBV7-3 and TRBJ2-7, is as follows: GAGVSQTPSNKVTEKGKYVELRCDPISGHTALYWYRQSLGQGPEFLIYFQGTGAADDSGLPNDRFFAVRPEGSVSTLKIQRTERGDSAVYLCASSLTGGSYEQYFGPGTRLTVT.

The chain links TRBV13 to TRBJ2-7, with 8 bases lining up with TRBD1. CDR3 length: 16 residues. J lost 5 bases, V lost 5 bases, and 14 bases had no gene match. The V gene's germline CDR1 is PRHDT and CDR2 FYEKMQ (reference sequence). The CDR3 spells CASSPPQTGVPDEQYF. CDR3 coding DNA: TGTGCCAGCAGCCCACCTCAGACAGGGGTCCCAGACGAGCAGTACTTC. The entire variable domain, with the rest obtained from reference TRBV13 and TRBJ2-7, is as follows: AAGVIQSPRHLIKEKRETATLKCYPIPRHDTVYWYQQGPGQDPQFLISFYEKMQSDKGSIPDRFSAQQFSDYHSELNMSSLELGDSALYFCASSPPQTGVPDEQYFGPGTRLTVT.